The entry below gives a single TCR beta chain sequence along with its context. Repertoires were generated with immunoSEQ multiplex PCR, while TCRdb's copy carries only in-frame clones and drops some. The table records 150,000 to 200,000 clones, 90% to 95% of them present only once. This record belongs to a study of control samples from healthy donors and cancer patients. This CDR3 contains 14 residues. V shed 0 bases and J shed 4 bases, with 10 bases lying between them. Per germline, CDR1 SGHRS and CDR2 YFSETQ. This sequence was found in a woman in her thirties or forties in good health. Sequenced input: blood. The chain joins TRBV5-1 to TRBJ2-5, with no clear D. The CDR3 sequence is CASSLGVFRETQYF. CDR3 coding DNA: TGCGCCAGCAGCTTGGGTGTCTTTAGAGAGACCCAGTACTTC.